Here is one T cell receptor (beta chain) with its context. The antigen is not known. The CDR3 length is 13 residues. The germline V and J ends were trimmed by 5 bases and 2 bases, with 10 bases remaining between them. This entry is derived from a study of naive and memory T cell subsets. General study results and limits: In naive cells, over 95% of TCR sequences were seen only once.

After CD4 positive bead selection, the CD4-negative fraction gave CD8 T cells. The beta constant-region primer was an equimolar mix of two oligonucleotides covering TRBC1 and TRBC2. An oligonucleotide with the SP2 primer and a 12-nucleotide UMI was ligated to the cDNA 3' end. Via MiXCR, TCRdb re-called the UMI-ligation and nested PCR reads, giving one row per CDR3 protein. The sample has tens of thousands of distinct CDR3 sequences; about 7% are singletons. Sample: central memory CD4+ T cells from blood. The receptor comes from a human donor in good health. V gene TRBV12-3 or TRBV12-4 combines with J gene TRBJ2-7; D may be TRBD1 (6 bases). The CDR3 region is CASSDRPAYEQYF. The DNA of the CDR3 is TGTGCCAGCAGTGACAGGCCGGCCTACGAGCAGTACTTC.